A selection of T cell receptor beta chains follows, all from one sample in a study of shared clonotypes between healthy human individuals. Clones were read by immunoSEQ multiplex PCR, and TCRdb kept only the in-frame ones, dropping some. Of around 690,000 clones in the sample, about 92% were seen once. Sequences were obtained from memory CD8+ T cells from PBMCs. These receptors were taken from a man younger than 35 in good health. Some clones in this sample may be carry-over from other donors' samples. The CDR3 runs from the conserved cysteine through the conserved F or W. The order of the fields is D gene, clone size, V gene, J gene, CDR3 protein, CDR3 DNA. D genes are given only for firm matches. Only part of the rows carry a size: once, few, many, or a class if the clone is expanded.

>.|.|TRBV6-5|TRBJ2-3
CATKGAASTDTQYF
TGTGCCACTAAAGGGGCAGCTAGCACAGATACGCAGTATTTT
>.|.|TRBV6-6|TRBJ2-7
CASNVVRTAIYEQYF
TGTGCCAGCAATGTTGTTAGGACAGCTATATACGAGCAGTACTTC
>.|.|TRBV27|TRBJ1-1
CASSLSLRTEAFF
TGTGCCAGCAGTTTATCTTTACGGACCGAGGCTTTCTTT
>TRBD2|.|TRBV30|TRBJ2-1
CACLGTRASEQFF
TGTGCCTGCCTTGGGACTAGGGCCAGTGAGCAGTTCTTC
>TRBD1|once|TRBV6-6|TRBJ1-2
CASSNSRTGGRYGYTF
TGTGCCAGCAGTAACTCCCGGACAGGGGGAAGATATGGCTACACCTTC
>.|.|TRBV13|TRBJ2-2
CASSSRLTGELFF
TGTGCCAGCAGCTCTAGACTAACCGGGGAGCTGTTTTTT
>.|many|TRBV6-5|TRBJ2-5
CASSYGETQYF
TGTGCCAGCAGTTACGGGGAGACCCAGTACTTC
>.|.|TRBV6-5|TRBJ2-7
CASRSSYEQYF
TGTGCCAGCCGGAGCTCCTACGAGCAGTACTTC
>.|.|TRBV9|TRBJ2-2
CASSVVVLADAGELFF
TGTGCCAGCAGCGTAGTGGTTTTAGCGGACGCCGGGGAGCTGTTTTTT
>.|.|TRBV27|TRBJ2-2
CASSWDPSGELFF
TGTGCCAGCAGTTGGGACCCGTCCGGGGAGCTGTTTTTT
>.|.|TRBV9|TRBJ2-1
CASSVGRSSYNEQFF
TGTGCCAGCAGCGTAGGTCGATCCTCCTACAATGAGCAGTTCTTC
>.|.|TRBV27|TRBJ2-3
CASSSDSRVTDTQYF
TGTGCCAGCAGTTCCGATTCGCGGGTCACAGATACGCAGTATTTT
>.|.|TRBV25-1|TRBJ2-3
CASSEWSSTDTQYF
TGTGCCAGCAGTGAATGGTCTAGCACAGATACGCAGTATTTT
>TRBD1|.|TRBV10-3|TRBJ1-2
CAISEPGQGRDYGYTF
TGTGCCATCAGTGAGCCGGGACAGGGAAGGGACTATGGCTACACCTTC
>TRBD1|.|TRBV7-9|TRBJ2-5
CASSPRTGRQETQYF
TGTGCCAGCAGCCCGAGGACAGGACGCCAAGAGACCCAGTACTTC
>.|.|TRBV5-5|TRBJ1-1
CASSFWEGEGNTEAFF
TGTGCCAGCAGCTTTTGGGAAGGGGAAGGGAACACTGAAGCTTTCTTT
>TRBD2|.|TRBV27|TRBJ2-7
CTSASGSYEQYF
TGTACTTCGGCTAGCGGGAGCTACGAGCAGTACTTC
>.|.|TRBV18|TRBJ2-7
CASSLIVGSYEQYF
TGTGCCAGCTCACTCATTGTAGGCTCCTACGAGCAGTACTTC
>TRBD2|.|TRBV2|TRBJ2-1
CASSSGTSGQFNEQFF
TGTGCCAGCAGCTCCGGGACTAGCGGGCAATTCAATGAGCAGTTCTTC
>.|.|TRBV5-4|TRBJ1-4
CASSPDLDLKLFF
TGTGCCAGCAGCCCTGACTTGGACCTGAAACTGTTTTTT
>TRBD1|.|TRBV7-9|TRBJ2-5
CASSLRDSQETQYF
TGTGCCAGCAGCCTCCGGGACAGCCAAGAGACCCAGTACTTC
>.|.|TRBV10-3|TRBJ1-2
CAISESLGYYGYTF
TGTGCCATCAGTGAGTCGCTGGGTTACTATGGCTACACCTTC
>.|.|TRBV7-8|TRBJ1-2
CASSLPLGGTDYGYTF
TGTGCCAGCAGCCTACCGTTAGGGGGGACCGACTATGGCTACACCTTC
>TRBD2|.|TRBV15|TRBJ2-7
CATSREGRGSGTYEQYF
TGTGCCACCAGCAGAGAGGGGAGGGGTAGCGGGACCTACGAGCAGTACTTC
>TRBD1|.|TRBV10-3|TRBJ2-7
CAISETGQGILPSYEQYF
TGTGCCATCAGTGAGACGGGACAGGGGATCCTTCCCTCCTACGAGCAGTACTTC
>.|few|TRBV27|TRBJ1-5
CASREFPGPQHF
TGTGCCAGCAGAGAATTCCCCGGGCCCCAGCATTTT
>TRBD2|.|TRBV11-2|TRBJ2-1
CASSLFPSGRNEQFF
TGTGCCAGCAGCTTATTTCCTAGCGGGAGGAATGAGCAGTTCTTC
>TRBD1|.|TRBV25-1|TRBJ2-7
CASRADRGSSEQYF
TGTGCCAGCAGGGCGGACAGGGGATCCTCCGAGCAGTACTTC
>.|once|TRBV19|TRBJ1-1
CASSRRGINEAFF
TGTGCCAGTAGTCGACGAGGGATCAATGAAGCTTTCTTT
>.|.|TRBV6-5|TRBJ1-4
CASSNIWDKDEKLFF
TGTGCCAGCAGCAACATATGGGACAAGGATGAAAAACTGTTTTTT
>TRBD1|.|TRBV9|TRBJ1-4
CASSATGTEKLFF
TGTGCCAGCAGCGCGACAGGGACCGAAAAACTGTTTTTT